This T cell receptor beta chain appears in the sequencing data of a study of neoadjuvant nivolumab and ipilimumab in lung cancer. Overall study context: Patients got nivolumab 3 mg/kg on days 1, 15 and 29; combination added ipilimumab 1 mg/kg day 1. General study points: Resected-tumor TCR richness correlated positively with pretherapy blood richness.

With regard to this clone: Its antigen is unidentified.

TCRdb's table, derived via immunoSEQ multiplex PCR, lists solely in-frame clones and lacks some. Here the sample spans fewer than 35,000 clones, 65% to 85% being singletons. The CDR3 sequence is 13 residues long. Between the trimmed V and J ends, which lost 7 bases and 0 bases, there was a span of 10 bases. CDR1 and CDR2 from the germline V gene are SNHLY and FYNNEI. The sequencing here drew on peripheral blood, taken before neoadjuvant nivolumab, alone or with ipilimumab. The TCR sequence derives from an adult with non-small cell lung cancer. This rearrangement joins TRBV2 to TRBJ2-7; possibly TRBD2 for D (5 bases). CDR3: CASIEEVSYEQYF. CDR3 in DNA: TGTGCCAGCATCGAGGAGGTCTCCTACGAGCAGTACTTC.